A single sample gave rise to the 8 T cell receptor beta chains below, sequenced in a study of blood T cell repertoires in COVID-19. Generated by immunoSEQ multiplex PCR, the TCRdb table keeps only in-frame clones and is missing some. The repertoire has under 150,000 clones, around 81% of them found once; the top ten carry more than 7.5%. The sequenced material came from peripheral blood. Every receptor here comes from a woman in her fifties or sixties with active or convalescent COVID-19.

The V gene is TRBV24-1, the J gene TRBJ2-1; D perhaps matches TRBD2 (6 bases). The germline V gene encodes CDR1 KGHDR and CDR2 SFDVKD. Trimming removed 2 bases at V and 8 bases at J, with 18 bases between. CDR3 length equals 16 residues. CDR3 residues: CATSDSRLAVGYEQFF. The CDR3 coding sequence is TGTGCCACCAGTGATTCTCGCTTAGCGGTCGGGTATGAGCAGTTCTTC.

The CDR3 DNA reads as TGTGCCAGCAGCTTCGCAGATTCCTACGAGCAGTACTTC. Residues: CASSFADSYEQYF. V gene TRBV5-4 combines with J gene TRBJ2-7, with unresolved D. The CDR3 runs to 13 residues. Germline lookup yields CDR1 SGHNT and CDR2 YYREEE (reference sequence). The V end was cut by 2 bases, the J end by 1 base, with 7 bases between.

V gene TRBV7-9 combines with J gene TRBJ2-2; 9 nucleotides align to TRBD1. The CDR3 length is 15 residues. Per germline, CDR1 SEHNR and CDR2 FQNEAQ (reference sequence). With V trimmed by 0 bases and J by 5 bases, 1 base remained unmatched. The CDR3 region has the DNA TGTGCCAGCAGCTTAGCGGGACAGGGTACCGGGGAGCTGTTTTTT. It is translated as CASSLAGQGTGELFF.

This chain links TRBV10-1 with TRBJ2-3, with 13 positions matching TRBD2. Losses at the gene ends were 4 bases for V and 6 bases for J; bases not matched to a gene: 7. The CDR3 has 16 residues. From germline, CDR1 is WNHNN and CDR2 SYGVQD (reference sequence). The CDR3 here is CASSGTSGGALDTQYF. Written as DNA, the CDR3 is TGCGCCAGCAGTGGTACTAGCGGGGGGGCATTGGATACGCAGTATTTT.

The gene calls are TRBV28 and TRBJ2-7; D gene unclear. The CDR3 is 13 amino acids. The V end lost 10 bases, the J end lost 4 bases, and 17 bases lay between the germline ends. Germline V gene data show CDR1 as MDHEN and CDR2 as SYDVKM. CDR3 sequence reads: CATVSPSPYEQYF. The CDR3, as DNA: TGTGCCACCGTAAGCCCCTCGCCTTACGAGCAGTACTTC.

The V and J genes are TRBV30 and TRBJ2-1, with TRBD1 matching 7 bases. Germline CDR1 is GTSNPN and CDR2 is SVGIG (reference sequence). The CDR3 sequence is 15 residues long. The ends lost 4 bases at V and 0 bases at J; junction bases unmatched: 6. Written as DNA, the CDR3 is TGTGCCTGGAATCCGGACAGGAGCTCCTACAATGAGCAGTTCTTC. It codes for CAWNPDRSSYNEQFF.

The V and J genes are TRBV6-5 and TRBJ2-3; TRBD1 matches at 10 bases. This CDR3 is 15 amino acids long. V shed 6 bases, J shed 6 bases, and the junction held 9 bases outside the gene matches. Germline lookup yields CDR1 MNHEY and CDR2 SVGAGI. CDR3 protein: CASSSGTGDFDTQYF. DNA for the CDR3: TGTGCCAGCAGCTCCGGGACAGGGGATTTTGATACGCAGTATTTT.

The chain uses TRBV19 and TRBJ2-1; TRBD1 matches at 8 bases. The CDR3 runs 15 residues. V shed 7 bases and J 2 bases; nucleotides not matched to a gene: 7. Per germline, CDR1 LNHDA and CDR2 SQIVND (reference sequence). The DNA for the CDR3 is TGTGCCAGTACCGACAGGGGCGGGACCTACAATGAGCAGTTCTTC. This encodes CASTDRGGTYNEQFF.